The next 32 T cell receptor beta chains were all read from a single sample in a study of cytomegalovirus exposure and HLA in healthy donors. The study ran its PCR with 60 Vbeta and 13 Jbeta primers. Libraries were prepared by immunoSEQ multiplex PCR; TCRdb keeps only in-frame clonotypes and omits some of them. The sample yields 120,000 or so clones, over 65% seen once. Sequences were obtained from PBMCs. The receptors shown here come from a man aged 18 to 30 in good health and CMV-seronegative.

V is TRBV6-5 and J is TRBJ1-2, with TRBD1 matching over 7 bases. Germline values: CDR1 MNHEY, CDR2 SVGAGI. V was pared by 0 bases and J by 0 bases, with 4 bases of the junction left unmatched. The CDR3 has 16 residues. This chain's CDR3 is CASSYSGTAANYGYTF. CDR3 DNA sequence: TGTGCCAGCAGTTACTCTGGGACAGCAGCTAACTATGGCTACACCTTC.

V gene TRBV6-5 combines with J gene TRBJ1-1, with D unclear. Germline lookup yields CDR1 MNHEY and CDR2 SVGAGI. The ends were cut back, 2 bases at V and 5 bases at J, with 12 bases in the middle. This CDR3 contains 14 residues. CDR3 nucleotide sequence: TGTGCCAGCAGTTACGGTACGTGGAGGACTGAAGCTTTCTTT. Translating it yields CASSYGTWRTEAFF.

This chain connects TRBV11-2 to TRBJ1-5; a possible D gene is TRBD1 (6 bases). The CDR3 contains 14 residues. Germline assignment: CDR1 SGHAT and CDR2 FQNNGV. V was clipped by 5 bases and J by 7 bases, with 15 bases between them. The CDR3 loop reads CASSRTGFEQPQHF. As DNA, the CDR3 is TGTGCCAGCAGCCGAACAGGGTTCGAGCAGCCCCAGCATTTT.

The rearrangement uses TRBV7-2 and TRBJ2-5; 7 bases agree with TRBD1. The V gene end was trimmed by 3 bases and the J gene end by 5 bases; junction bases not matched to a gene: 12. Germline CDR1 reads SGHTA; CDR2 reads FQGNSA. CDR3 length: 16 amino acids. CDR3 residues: CASSFRRTGIMETQYF. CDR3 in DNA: TGTGCCAGCAGCTTTCGCCGGACAGGTATAATGGAGACCCAGTACTTC.

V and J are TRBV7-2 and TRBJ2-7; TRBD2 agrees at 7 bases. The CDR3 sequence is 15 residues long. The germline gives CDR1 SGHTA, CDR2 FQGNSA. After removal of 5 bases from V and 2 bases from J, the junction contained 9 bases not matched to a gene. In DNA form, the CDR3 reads TGTGCCAGCAGCCCACGCGGGGGTACCGCCTACGAGCAGTACTTC. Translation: CASSPRGGTAYEQYF.

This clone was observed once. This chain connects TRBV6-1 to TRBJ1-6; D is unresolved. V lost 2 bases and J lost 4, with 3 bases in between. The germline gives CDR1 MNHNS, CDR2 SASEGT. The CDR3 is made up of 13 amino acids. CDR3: CASSEPYNSPLHF. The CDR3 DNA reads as TGTGCCAGCAGTGAACCTTATAATTCACCCCTCCACTTT.

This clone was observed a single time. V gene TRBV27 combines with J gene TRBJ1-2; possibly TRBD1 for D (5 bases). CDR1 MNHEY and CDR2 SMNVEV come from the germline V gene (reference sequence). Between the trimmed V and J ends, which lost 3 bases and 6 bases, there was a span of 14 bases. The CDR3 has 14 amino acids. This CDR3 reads CASSFREGVDGYTF. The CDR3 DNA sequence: TGTGCCAGCAGTTTCAGGGAAGGGGTGGATGGCTACACCTTC.

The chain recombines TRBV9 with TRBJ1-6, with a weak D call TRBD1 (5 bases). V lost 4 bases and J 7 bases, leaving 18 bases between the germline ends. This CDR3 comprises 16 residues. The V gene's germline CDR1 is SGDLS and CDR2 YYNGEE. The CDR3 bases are TGTGCCAGCAGCCCACCCGATGGCGGGGGAAATTCACCCCTCCACTTT. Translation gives CASSPPDGGGNSPLHF.

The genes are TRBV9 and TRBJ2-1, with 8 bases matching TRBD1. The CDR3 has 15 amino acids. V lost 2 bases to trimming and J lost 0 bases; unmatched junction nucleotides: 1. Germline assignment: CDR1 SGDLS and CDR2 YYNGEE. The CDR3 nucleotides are TGTGCCAGCAGCGTGGACAGGGTCTCCTACAATGAGCAGTTCTTC. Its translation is CASSVDRVSYNEQFF.

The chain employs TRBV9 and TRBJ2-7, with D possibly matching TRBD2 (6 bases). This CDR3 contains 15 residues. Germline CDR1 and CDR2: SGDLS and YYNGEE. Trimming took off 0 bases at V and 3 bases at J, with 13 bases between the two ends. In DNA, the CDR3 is TGTGCCAGCAGCGTAGCTCCAGGCGGGGACTACGAGCAGTACTTC. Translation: CASSVAPGGDYEQYF.

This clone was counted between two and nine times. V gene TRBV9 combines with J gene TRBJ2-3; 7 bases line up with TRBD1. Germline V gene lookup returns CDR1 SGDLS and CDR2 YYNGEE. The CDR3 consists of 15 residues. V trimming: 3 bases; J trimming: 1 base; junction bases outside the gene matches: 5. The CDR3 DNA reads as TGTGCCAGCAGCGGCCGGGACAGCCGCACAGATACGCAGTATTTT. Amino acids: CASSGRDSRTDTQYF.

In nucleotides, the CDR3 is TGTGCCACCAGCAGCTCTAGCGTAGAGACCCAGTACTTC. This gives the protein CATSSSSVETQYF. The genes are TRBV15 and TRBJ2-5, with a possible D match to TRBD2 (6 bases). V lost 3 bases to trimming and J lost 4 bases, with 9 bases between them. Germline-derived CDR1 and CDR2 are LNHNV and YYDKDF (reference sequence). The CDR3 is made up of 13 amino acids.

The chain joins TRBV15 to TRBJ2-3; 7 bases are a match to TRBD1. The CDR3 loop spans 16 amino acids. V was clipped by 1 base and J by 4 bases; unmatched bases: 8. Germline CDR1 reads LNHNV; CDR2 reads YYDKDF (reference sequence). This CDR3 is CATSRVGLQGSDTQYF. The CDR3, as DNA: TGTGCCACCAGCAGAGTGGGGCTACAGGGGTCAGATACGCAGTATTTT.

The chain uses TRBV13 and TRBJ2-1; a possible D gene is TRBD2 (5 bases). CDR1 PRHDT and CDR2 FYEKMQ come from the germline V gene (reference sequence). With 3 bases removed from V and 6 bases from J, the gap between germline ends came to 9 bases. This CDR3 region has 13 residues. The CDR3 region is CASSFGITNEQFF. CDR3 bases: TGTGCCAGCAGCTTCGGGATAACCAATGAGCAGTTCTTC.

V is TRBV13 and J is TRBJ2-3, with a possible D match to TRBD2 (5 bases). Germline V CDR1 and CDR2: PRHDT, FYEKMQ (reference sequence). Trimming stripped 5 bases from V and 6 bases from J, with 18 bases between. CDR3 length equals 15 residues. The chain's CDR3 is CASSARGSRWDTQYF. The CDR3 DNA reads TGTGCCAGCAGCGCTCGGGGTTCCCGTTGGGATACGCAGTATTTT.

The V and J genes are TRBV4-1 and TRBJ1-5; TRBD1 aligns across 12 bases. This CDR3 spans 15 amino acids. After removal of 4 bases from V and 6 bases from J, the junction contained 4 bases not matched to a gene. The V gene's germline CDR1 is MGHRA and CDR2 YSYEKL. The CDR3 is CASSPRDRGPQPQHF. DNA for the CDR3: TGCGCCAGCAGCCCCCGGGACAGGGGGCCTCAGCCCCAGCATTTT.

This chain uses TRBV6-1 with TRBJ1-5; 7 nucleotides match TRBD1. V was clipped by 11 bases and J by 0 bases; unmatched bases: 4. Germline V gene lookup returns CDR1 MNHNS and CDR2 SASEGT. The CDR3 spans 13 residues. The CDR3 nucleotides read TGTGCCGGGGGACAGAATAGCAATCAGCCCCAGCATTTT. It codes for CAGGQNSNQPQHF.

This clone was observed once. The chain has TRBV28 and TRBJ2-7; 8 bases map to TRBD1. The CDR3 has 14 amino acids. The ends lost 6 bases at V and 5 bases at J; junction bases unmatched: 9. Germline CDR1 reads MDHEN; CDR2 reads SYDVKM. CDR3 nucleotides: TGTGCCAGCAGAGAAACAGGGGGACGGGACGAGCAGTACTTC. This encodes CASRETGGRDEQYF.

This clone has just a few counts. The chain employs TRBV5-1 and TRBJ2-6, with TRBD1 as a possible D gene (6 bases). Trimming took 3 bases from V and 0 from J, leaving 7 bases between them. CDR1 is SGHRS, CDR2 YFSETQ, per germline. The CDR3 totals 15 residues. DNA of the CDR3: TGCGCCAGCAGCTCGGGACACTCTGGGGCCAACGTCCTGACTTTC. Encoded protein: CASSSGHSGANVLTF.

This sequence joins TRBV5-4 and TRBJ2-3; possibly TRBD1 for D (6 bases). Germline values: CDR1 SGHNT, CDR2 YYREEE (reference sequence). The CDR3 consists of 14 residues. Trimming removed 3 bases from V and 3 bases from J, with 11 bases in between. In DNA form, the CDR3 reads TGTGCCAGCAGCTCCCGGGACATTACAGATACGCAGTATTTT. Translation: CASSSRDITDTQYF.

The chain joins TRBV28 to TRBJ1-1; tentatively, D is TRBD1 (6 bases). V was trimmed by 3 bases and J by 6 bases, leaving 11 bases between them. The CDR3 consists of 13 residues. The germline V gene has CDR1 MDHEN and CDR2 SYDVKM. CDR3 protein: CASSFFQGSEAFF. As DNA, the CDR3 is TGTGCCAGCAGTTTCTTCCAGGGGTCTGAAGCTTTCTTT.

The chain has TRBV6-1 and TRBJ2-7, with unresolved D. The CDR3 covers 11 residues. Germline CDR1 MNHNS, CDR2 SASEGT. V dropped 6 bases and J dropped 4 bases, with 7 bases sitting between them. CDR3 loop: CASRASYEQYF. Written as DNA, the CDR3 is TGTGCCAGCAGAGCGAGTTACGAGCAGTACTTC.

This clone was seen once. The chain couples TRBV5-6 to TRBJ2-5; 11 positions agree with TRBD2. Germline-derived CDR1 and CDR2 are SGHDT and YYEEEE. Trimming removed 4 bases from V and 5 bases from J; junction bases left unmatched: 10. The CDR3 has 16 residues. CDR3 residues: CASSATSGGRGETQYF. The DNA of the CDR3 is TGTGCCAGCAGCGCAACTAGCGGGGGCAGAGGGGAGACCCAGTACTTC.

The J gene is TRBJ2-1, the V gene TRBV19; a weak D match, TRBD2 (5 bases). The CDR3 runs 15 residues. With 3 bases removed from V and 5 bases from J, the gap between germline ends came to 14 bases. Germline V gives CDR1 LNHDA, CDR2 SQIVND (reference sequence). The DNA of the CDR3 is TGTGCCAGTAGTATTGGGAGCAGATTCGACAATGAGCAGTTCTTC. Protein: CASSIGSRFDNEQFF.

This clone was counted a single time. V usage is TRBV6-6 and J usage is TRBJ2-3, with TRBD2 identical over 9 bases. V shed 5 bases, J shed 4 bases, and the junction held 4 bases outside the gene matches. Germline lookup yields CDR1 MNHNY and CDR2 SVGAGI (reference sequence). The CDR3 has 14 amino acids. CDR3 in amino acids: CASSPIAGADTQYF. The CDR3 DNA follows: TGTGCCAGCAGTCCCATAGCGGGGGCAGATACGCAGTATTTT.

The CDR3, as DNA: TGTGCTAGTGCCTCGGGGGGGCCCAACACCGGGGAGCTGTTTTTT. Translating it yields CASASGGPNTGELFF. The J gene is TRBJ2-2, the V gene TRBV12-5; 8 nucleotides align to TRBD2. The CDR3 has 15 residues. Per germline, CDR1 LGHNT and CDR2 FRNRAP. V lost 7 bases, J lost 2 bases, and 6 bases stayed unmatched.

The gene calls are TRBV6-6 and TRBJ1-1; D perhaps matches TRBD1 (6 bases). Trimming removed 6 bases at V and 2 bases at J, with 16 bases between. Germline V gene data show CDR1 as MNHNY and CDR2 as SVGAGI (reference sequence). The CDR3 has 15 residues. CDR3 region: CASRVGQGRNTEAFF. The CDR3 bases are TGTGCCAGCAGGGTAGGGCAGGGGAGAAACACTGAAGCTTTCTTT.

This CDR3 reads CASSLDRGYNEQFF. The CDR3 DNA reads TGTGCCAGCAGCTTGGACAGAGGGTACAATGAGCAGTTCTTC. The chain employs TRBV5-8 and TRBJ2-1; a possible D gene is TRBD2 (5 bases). CDR1 is SGHTS, CDR2 YDEGEE, per germline. The CDR3 contains 14 residues. Trimming stripped 0 bases from V and 4 bases from J, with 8 bases between. The variable domain in full, completed from reference TRBV5-8 and TRBJ2-1, reads EAGVTQSPTHLIKTRGQQATLRCSPISGHTSVYWYQQALGLGLQFLLWYDEGEERNRGNFPPRFSGRQFPNYSSELNVNALELEDSALYLCASSLDRGYNEQFFGPGTRLTVL.

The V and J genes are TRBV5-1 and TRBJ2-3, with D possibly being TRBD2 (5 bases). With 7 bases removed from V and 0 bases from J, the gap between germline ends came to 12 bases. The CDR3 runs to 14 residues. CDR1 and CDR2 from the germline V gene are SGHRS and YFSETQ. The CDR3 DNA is TGCGCCAGCTTCGGACTGGATAGCACAGATACGCAGTATTTT. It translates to CASFGLDSTDTQYF.

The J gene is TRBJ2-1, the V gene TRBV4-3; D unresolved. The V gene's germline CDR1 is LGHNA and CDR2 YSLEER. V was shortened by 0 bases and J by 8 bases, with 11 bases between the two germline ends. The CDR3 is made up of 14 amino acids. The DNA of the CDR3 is TGCGCCAGCAGCCAAGAATTAGTACCGTATGAGCAGTTCTTC. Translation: CASSQELVPYEQFF.

The CDR3 DNA reads TGTGCCAGCAGCGTAGCCAGCGGGGGGCCAGGGGATACGCAGTATTTT. This gives the protein CASSVASGGPGDTQYF. The chain is built from TRBV9 and TRBJ2-3; TRBD2 agrees at 9 bases. This CDR3 has 16 residues. V shed 0 bases, J shed 6 bases, and the junction held 8 bases outside the gene matches. Germline CDR1 and CDR2: SGDLS and YYNGEE.

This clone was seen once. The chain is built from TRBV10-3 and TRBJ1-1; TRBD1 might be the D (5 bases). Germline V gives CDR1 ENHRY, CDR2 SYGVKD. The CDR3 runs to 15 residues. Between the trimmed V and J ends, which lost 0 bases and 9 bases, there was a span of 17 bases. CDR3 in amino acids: CAISESSPGTPKAFF. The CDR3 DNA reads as TGTGCCATCAGTGAGTCGAGTCCCGGGACTCCTAAAGCTTTCTTT.